This TCR beta chain was sequenced for a study of blood T cell repertoires in COVID-19. On the study more broadly: Spain, Italy and the United States supplied samples that represented acute and convalescent COVID-19. In each case, the material was cDNA or gDNA derived from T cells, B-cell-depleted T cells, or PBMCs.

Germline assignment: CDR1 KGHDR and CDR2 SFDVKD. Trimming pared 5 bases from V and 1 base from J, leaving 11 bases between. The CDR3 is 15 amino acids. As originally analysed: By means of reference gene primer amplification, nucleated cell counts were estimated. Profiled with immunoSEQ multiplex PCR; TCRdb holds only in-frame clones, not every one. V, J and clone size are taken as reported in that table, and D and trimming were inferred from the DNA itself. There are roughly 200,000 clones in the sample; around 86% occur only once, and 6.7% lies in the top ten. V usage is TRBV24-1 and J usage is TRBJ2-1; the D gene is possibly TRBD1 (6 bases). The sequenced sample was peripheral blood. The sequence was obtained from a man aged 40-55 years with acute or convalescent COVID-19. In DNA, the CDR3 is TGTGCCACCAGTGGACAGGATATGTCCTACAATGAGCAGTTCTTC. Translating it yields CATSGQDMSYNEQFF.